This TCR beta chain was captured by sequencing in a study of CD8+ T cells in alopecia areata. A panel of CD4, CD8alpha, NKG2D, NKG2ACE and other markers served to sort pooled cutaneous lymph node cells. CDR3 length: 14 residues. Germline V gives CDR1 MNHDT, CDR2 YYDKIL. With 5 bases clipped from V and 0 bases from J, the junction kept 2 bases outside the gene matches. Reverse transcription of extracted RNA yielded cDNA, which provided the sequencing template. Libraries were prepared by immunoSEQ multiplex PCR; TCRdb keeps only in-frame clonotypes and omits some of them. This sample has 200,000 to 300,000 clones, each found more than once. Notes on this clone: Genes and germline are mouse. The read comes to an end 4 residues before the CDR3 does, leaving the germline J gene to fill in the end. Other DNA sequences in this specimen translate into the identical CDR3.

This sequence joins TRBV17 and TRBJ1-2, with 8 bases that match TRBD1. The specimen was CD4+ T cells sorted from a lymph node. This sequence was found in a C3H/HeJ mouse with alopecia areata. MHC haplotype here: H2-k. CDR3 protein: CASSRTGTNSDYTF. Incomplete CDR3 DNA: TGTGCTAGCAGTCGGACAGGGACAAACTCC.